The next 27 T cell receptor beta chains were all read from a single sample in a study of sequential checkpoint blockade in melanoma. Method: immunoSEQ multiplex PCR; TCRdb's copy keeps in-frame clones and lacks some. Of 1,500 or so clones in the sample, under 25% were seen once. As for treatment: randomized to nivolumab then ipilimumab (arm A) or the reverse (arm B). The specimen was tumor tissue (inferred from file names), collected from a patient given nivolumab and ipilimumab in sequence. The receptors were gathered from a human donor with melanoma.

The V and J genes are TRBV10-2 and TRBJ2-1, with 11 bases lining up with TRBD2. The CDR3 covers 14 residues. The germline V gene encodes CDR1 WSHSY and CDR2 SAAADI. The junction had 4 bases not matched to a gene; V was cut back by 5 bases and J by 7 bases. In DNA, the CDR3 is TGCGCCAGCAGTCCTAGCGGGGGGATAAATGAGCAGTTCTTC. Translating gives CASSPSGGINEQFF.

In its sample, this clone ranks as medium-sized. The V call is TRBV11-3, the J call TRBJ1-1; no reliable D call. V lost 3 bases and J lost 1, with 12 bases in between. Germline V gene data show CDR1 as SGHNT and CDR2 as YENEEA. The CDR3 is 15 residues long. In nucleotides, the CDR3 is TGTGCCAGCAGCTTGTGGGCGGATCCGAACACTGAAGCTTTCTTT. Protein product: CASSLWADPNTEAFF.

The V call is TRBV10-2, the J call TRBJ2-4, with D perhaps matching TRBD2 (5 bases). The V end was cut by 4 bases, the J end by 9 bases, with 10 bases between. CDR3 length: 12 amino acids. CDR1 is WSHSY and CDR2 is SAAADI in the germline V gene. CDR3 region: CASSGGRGIQYF. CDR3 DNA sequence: TGCGCCAGCAGTGGCGGTCGGGGCATTCAGTACTTC.

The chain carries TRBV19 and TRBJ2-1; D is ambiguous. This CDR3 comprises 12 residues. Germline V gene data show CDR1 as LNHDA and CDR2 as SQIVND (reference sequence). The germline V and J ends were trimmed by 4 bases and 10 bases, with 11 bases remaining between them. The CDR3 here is CASSSDPEEQFF. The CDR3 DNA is TGTGCCAGTAGTAGTGACCCTGAAGAGCAGTTCTTC.

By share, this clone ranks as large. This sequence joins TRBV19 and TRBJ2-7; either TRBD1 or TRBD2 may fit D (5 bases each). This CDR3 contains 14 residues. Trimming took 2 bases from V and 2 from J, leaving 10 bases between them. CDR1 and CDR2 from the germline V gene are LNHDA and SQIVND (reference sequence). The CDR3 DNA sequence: TGTGCCAGTAGTATAAGGGGAGACACCTACGAGCAGTACTTC. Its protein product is CASSIRGDTYEQYF. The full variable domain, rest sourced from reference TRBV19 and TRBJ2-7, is DGGITQSPKYLFRKEGQNVTLSCEQNLNHDAMYWYRQDPGQGLRLIYYSQIVNDFQKGDIAEGYSVSREKKESFPLTVTSAQKNPTAFYLCASSIRGDTYEQYFGPGTRLTVT.

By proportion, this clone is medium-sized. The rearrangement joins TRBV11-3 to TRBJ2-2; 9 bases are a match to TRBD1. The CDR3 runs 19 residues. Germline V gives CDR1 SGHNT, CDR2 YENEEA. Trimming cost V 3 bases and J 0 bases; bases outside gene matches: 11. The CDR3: CASSLPGQGIPSNTGELFF. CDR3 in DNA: TGTGCCAGCAGCTTGCCCGGACAGGGGATACCATCGAACACCGGGGAGCTGTTTTTT.

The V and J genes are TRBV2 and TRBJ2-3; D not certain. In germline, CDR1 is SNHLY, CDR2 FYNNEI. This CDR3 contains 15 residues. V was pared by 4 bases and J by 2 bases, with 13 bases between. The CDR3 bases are TGTGCCAGCAGTGTACAGCCAACCTCCACAGATACGCAGTATTTT. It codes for CASSVQPTSTDTQYF.

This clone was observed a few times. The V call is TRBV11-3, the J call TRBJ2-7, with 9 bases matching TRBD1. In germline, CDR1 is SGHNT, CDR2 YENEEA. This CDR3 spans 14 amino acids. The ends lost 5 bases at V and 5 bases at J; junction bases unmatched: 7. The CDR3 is CASSHGQGTDEQYF. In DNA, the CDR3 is TGTGCCAGCAGCCATGGACAGGGGACTGACGAGCAGTACTTC.

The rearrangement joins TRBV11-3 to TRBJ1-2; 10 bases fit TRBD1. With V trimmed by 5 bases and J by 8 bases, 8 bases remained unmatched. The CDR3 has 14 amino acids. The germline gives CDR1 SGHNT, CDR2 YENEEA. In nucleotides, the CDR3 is TGTGCCAGCAGCCGGGACAGGGGAAGAGGGGGCTACACCTTC. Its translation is CASSRDRGRGGYTF.

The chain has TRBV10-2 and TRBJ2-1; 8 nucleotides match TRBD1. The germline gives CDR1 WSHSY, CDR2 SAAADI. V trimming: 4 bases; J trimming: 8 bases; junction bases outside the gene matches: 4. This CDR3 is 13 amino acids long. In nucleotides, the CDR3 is TGCGCCAGCAGTGCCGACAGGGGCTATGAGCAGTTCTTC. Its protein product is CASSADRGYEQFF.

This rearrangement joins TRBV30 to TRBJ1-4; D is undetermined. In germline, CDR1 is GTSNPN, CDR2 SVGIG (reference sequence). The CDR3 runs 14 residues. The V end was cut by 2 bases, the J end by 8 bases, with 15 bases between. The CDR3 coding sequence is TGTGCCTGGAGTCGGGCCAGAGCGGGCGAAAAACTGTTTTTT. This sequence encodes CAWSRARAGEKLFF. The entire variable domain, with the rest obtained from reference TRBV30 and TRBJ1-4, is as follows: SQTIHQWPATLVQPVGSPLSLECTVEGTSNPNLYWYRQAAGRGLQLLFYSVGIGQISSEVPQNLSASRPQDRQFILSSKKLLLSDSGFYLCAWSRARAGEKLFFGSGTQLSVL.

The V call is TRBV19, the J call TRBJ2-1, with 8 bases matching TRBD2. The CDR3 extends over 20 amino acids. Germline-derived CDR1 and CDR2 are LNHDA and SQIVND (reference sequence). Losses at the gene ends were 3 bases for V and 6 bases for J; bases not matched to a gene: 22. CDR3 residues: CASSITPLRGGLRPRNEQFF. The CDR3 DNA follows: TGTGCCAGTAGTATTACGCCTCTTCGGGGGGGCCTTCGTCCTCGCAATGAGCAGTTCTTC.

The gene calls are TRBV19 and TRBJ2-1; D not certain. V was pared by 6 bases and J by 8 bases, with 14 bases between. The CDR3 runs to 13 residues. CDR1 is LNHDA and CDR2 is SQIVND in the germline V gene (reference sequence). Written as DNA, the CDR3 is TGTGCCAGTAGGATTATGGGTCGGGATGAGCAGTTCTTC. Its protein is CASRIMGRDEQFF.

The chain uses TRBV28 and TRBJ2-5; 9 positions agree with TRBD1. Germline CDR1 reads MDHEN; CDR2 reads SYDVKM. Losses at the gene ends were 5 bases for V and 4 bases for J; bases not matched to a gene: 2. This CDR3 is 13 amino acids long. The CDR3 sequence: CASSADRGETQYF. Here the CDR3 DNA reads TGTGCCAGCAGTGCGGACAGGGGAGAGACCCAGTACTTC. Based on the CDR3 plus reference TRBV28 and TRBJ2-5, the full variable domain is DVKVTQSSRYLVKRTGEKVFLECVQDMDHENMFWYRQDPGLGLRLIYFSYDVKMKEKGDIPEGYSVSREKKERFSLILESASTNQTSMYLCASSADRGETQYFGPGTRLLVL.

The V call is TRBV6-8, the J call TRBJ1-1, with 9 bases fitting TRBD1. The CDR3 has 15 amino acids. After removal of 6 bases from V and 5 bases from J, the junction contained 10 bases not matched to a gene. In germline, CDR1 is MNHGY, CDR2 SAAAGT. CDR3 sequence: CASRGPTGGGTEAFF. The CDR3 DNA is TGTGCCAGCAGAGGGCCGACAGGGGGAGGAACTGAAGCTTTCTTT.

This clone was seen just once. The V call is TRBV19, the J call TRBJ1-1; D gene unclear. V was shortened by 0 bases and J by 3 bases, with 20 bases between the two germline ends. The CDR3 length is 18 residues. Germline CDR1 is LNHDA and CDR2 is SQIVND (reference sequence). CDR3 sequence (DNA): TGTGCCAGTAGTATAGAGCACCCGGCGGGGATTGGGGACACTGAAGCTTTCTTT. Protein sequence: CASSIEHPAGIGDTEAFF.

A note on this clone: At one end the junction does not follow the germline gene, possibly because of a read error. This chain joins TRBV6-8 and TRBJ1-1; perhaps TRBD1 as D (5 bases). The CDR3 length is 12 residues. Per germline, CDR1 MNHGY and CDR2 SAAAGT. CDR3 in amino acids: CAISGGGTEAFF. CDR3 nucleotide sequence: TGTGCCATCAGTGGGGGTGGCACTGAAGCTTTCTTT.

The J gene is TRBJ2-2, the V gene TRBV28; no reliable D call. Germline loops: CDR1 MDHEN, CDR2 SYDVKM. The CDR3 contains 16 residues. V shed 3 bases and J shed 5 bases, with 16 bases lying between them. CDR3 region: CASSFRVRAGTGELFF. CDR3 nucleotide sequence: TGTGCCAGCAGTTTCCGGGTCCGGGCTGGGACCGGGGAGCTGTTTTTT.

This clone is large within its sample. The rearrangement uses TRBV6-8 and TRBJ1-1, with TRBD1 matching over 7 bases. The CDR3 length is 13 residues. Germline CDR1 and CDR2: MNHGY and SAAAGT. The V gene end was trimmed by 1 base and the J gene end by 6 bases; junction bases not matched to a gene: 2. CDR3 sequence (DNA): TGTGCCAGCAGTTACTACAGGGGCGCTGAAGCTTTCTTT. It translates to CASSYYRGAEAFF.

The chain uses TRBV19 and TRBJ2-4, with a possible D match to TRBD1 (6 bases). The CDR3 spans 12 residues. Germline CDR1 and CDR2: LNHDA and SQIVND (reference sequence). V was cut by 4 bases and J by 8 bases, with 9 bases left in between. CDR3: CASSNREHIQYF. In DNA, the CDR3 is TGTGCCAGTAGTAACAGGGAACACATTCAGTACTTC.

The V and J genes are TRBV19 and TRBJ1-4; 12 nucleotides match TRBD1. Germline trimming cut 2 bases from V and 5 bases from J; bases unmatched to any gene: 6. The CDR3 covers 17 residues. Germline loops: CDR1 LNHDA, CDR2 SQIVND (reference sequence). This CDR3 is CASSIWDRGLSNEKLFF. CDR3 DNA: TGTGCCAGTAGTATATGGGACAGGGGGCTTTCGAATGAAAAACTGTTTTTT.

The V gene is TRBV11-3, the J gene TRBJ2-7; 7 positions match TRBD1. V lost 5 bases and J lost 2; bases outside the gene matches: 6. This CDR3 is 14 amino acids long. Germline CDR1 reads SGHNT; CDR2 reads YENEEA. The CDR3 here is CASSPVGTAYEQYF. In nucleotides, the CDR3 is TGTGCCAGCAGCCCGGTCGGGACAGCCTACGAGCAGTACTTC.

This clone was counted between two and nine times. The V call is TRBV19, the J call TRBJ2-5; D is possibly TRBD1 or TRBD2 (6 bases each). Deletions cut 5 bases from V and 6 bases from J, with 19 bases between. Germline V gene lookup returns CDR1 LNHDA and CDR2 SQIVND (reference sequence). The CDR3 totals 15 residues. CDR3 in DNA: TGTGCCAGTAGTCCGGGGGCTCTTGGCCCCCAGACCCAGTACTTC. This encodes CASSPGALGPQTQYF.

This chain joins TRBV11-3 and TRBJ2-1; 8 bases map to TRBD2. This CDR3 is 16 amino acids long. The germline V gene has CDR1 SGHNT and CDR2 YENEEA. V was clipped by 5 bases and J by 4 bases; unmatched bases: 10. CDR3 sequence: CASSTHGGGHYNEQFF. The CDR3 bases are TGTGCCAGCAGCACCCACGGGGGGGGGCATTACAATGAGCAGTTCTTC.

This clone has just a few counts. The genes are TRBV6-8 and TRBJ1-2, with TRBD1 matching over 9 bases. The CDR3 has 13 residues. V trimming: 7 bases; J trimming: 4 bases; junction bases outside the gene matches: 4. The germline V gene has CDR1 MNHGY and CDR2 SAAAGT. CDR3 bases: TGTGCCAGCAACCCGGACAGGGGCTATGGCTACACCTTC. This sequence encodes CASNPDRGYGYTF.

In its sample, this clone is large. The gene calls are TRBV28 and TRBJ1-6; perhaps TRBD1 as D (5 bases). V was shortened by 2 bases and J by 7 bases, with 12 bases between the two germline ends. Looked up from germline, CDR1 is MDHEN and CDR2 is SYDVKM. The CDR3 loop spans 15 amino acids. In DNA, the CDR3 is TGTGCCAGCAGTTTAAGCAGGGCAGGGAATTCACCCCTCCACTTT. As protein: CASSLSRAGNSPLHF.

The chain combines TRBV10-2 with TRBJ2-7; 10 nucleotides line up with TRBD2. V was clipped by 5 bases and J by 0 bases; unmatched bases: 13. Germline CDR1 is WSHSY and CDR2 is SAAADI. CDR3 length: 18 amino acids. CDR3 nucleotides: TGCGCCAGCAGTTACTCGGCTAGCGGGGGCCTTAGCTCCTACGAGCAGTACTTC. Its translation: CASSYSASGGLSSYEQYF.